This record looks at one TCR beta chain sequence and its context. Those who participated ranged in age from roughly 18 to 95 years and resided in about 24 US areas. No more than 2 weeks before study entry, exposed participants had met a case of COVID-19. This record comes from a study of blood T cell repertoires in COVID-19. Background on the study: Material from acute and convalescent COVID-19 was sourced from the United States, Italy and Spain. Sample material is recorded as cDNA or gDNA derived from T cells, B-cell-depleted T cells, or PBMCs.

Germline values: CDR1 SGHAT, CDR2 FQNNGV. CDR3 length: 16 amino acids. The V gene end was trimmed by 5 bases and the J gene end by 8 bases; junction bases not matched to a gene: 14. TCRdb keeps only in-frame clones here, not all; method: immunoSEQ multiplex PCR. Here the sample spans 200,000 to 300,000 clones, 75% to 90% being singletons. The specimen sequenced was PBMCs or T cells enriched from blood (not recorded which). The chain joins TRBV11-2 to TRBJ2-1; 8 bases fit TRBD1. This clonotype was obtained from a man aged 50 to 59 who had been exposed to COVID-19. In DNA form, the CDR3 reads TGTGCCAGCAGCCACCGAACAGGGGGTCATAGGGATGAGCAGTTCTTC. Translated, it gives CASSHRTGGHRDEQFF.